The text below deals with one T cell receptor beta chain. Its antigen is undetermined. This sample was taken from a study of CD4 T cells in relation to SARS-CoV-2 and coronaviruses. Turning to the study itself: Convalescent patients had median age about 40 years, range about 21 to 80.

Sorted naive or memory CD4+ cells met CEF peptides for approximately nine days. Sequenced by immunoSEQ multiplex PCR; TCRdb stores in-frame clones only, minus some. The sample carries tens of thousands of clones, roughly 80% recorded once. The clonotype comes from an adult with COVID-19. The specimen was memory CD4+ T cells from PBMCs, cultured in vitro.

The CDR3: CASSLPGYTIYF. Here the CDR3 DNA reads TGTGCCAGCAGCTTACCGGGCTACACCATATATTTT. V usage is TRBV11-2 and J usage is TRBJ1-3; D is ambiguous. This CDR3 has 12 amino acids. V lost 2 bases and J lost 8, with 7 bases in between. Per germline, CDR1 SGHAT and CDR2 FQNNGV.